This T cell receptor beta chain was documented in a study of blood T cells in healthy people across ages (dated by TCRdb to about 2015). Notes on the research overall: Template switching captured roughly one uniquely barcoded TCR beta cDNA molecule per two T cells in model experiments. Age-related changes in TCR beta repertoire diversity were measured in the study by deep sequencing normalized with unique cDNA molecular identifiers. The donors were divided into four age groups: young (average about 16 years), middle-aged (almost 40), aged (around 67) and long-lived (approximately 74). To avoid experimental bias, donors of different ages were randomly spread across the sequencing lanes. The study analyzed two additional independent replicas of 1 million unique cDNA reads from the same blood draw for two donors, one aged 18 to 30 and one aged 80 or older.

CDR3 length: 13 amino acids, cysteine to phenylalanine. The sequence is cut down to CDR3 DNA, 39 bases in frame from base 1. Preparation of the library involved 5' RACE. Sequencing relied on an Illumina HiSeq 2500. A second about 7 to 12 cycle PCR used a sample-barcoded 5' primer and a J-beta primer mix. A unique molecular identifier was introduced onto each TCR beta cDNA molecule by a template-switch 5' adaptor carrying 12 random nucleotides. At least 2.5 million CDR3-containing paired-end reads were obtained from each sample. All of the RNA was converted into first-strand cDNA using the Mint cDNA synthesis kit, with a TRBC-specific oligonucleotide serving as the primer. After uracil-DNA glycosylase treatment, a first 18-cycle PCR used universal primers M1SS and BC2_uni_R on all cDNA. Per the original workflow: Each sample was normalized by randomly selecting 1 million high-quality reads, each carrying a distinct molecular identifier. Reads with shared molecular identifiers were discarded instead of being binned into consensus sequences. MiTCR, set to a Q25 quality threshold and the strictest error-elimination algorithm, was used for CDR3 identification, clonotype clustering and error correction. Lower-bound total TCR beta diversity was estimated with a nonparametric unseen species model using Euler transformation. Through fastp at Q25 and MiXCR, TCRdb rebuilt clones from the public reads, retaining in-frame beta chains. Rows are combined by CDR3 protein, so each entry shows the most common genes and DNA. It is TCRdb's table, rather than the study itself, that gives the V and J calls and clone size. The table for this sample lists around 1.5 million distinct CDR3 sequences; 42% of them were counted only once. 7.9% of the sample comes from the top ten.

Points on this clonotype: No cognate antigen has been identified for it. Its ends do not fully match the called genes, so a read error is possible.

Donors were a few dozen systemically healthy Caucasian individuals from Russia aged roughly 6 to 95 years. Each donor gave around 9.5 milliliters of peripheral blood, collected into EDTA-treated Vacutainer tubes. Ficoll-Paque density-gradient centrifugation was used to isolate PBMCs, with at least 7 million per sample. Total RNA was extracted from PBMCs with Trizol reagent, with at least 5.5 micrograms obtained per sample. For every donor, an aliquot of PBMCs went through flow cytometry to measure the percentages of naive CD45RAhigh/CD27high T cells. The paper as a whole reports these results and caveats: Because profiling used bulk unsorted PBMCs, naive and antigen-experienced compartments could not be compared conclusively. As age increased, observed TCR beta diversity per million T cells dropped in a roughly linear way, and a significant reduction was already evident by age approximately 40. Because the CMV infection status of the donors was unknown, age-related changes in expanded clonotypes may potentially have been confounded. Observed TCR beta diversity correlated strongly with the percentage of naive T cells measured by flow cytometry. Compared with the aged group, more naive CD4+ T cells, fewer expanded clones and increased TCR diversity were shown by the long-lived group, suggesting age selection. Total diversity estimates from one million sequenced T cells were considered lower bounds and underestimates.

The sequence joins TRBV12-3 or TRBV12-4 to TRBJ2-3; no D segment can be confidently identified. The sample consisted of blood. This TCR came from a woman under 30 in good health. The DNA reads TGTGCCAGCAGTTTAATAGCACAAGATATGCAGTATTTT. Its translation reads: CASSLIAQDMQYF.